A single sample is the source of the 27 T cell receptor beta chains below, sequenced in a study of response to subunit inactivated influenza vaccine. TCRdb reprocessed the RT-PCR reads via MiXCR and lists one record per CDR3 protein. The sample includes roughly 190,000 distinct CDR3 sequences, roughly 12% of them seen just once. The sample was also linked to a second study, of T cells expressing NK-cell markers. As that report states: Synthesis of TCR beta cDNA relied on 5'RACE template switching carrying UMIs.

This specimen was CD8+ T cells sorted from PBMCs, taken 11 to 12 days after vaccination. These receptors originate from a man aged 45-60 years who received an inactivated influenza vaccine.

This clonotype was counted between two and nine times. The rearrangement uses TRBV15 and TRBJ2-1; D is possibly TRBD2 (5 bases). This CDR3 contains 16 residues. V was cut by 4 bases and J by 0 bases, with 13 bases left in between. Germline values: CDR1 LNHNV, CDR2 YYDKDF (reference sequence). The CDR3 sequence: CATSIIVGSSYNEQFF. As DNA, the CDR3 is TGTGCCACCAGCATAATCGTGGGGAGCTCCTACAATGAGCAGTTCTTC.

This clonotype was detected only a few times. The CDR3 DNA reads TGCAGCGTTGCATCTGGAGCGGGGATATACAATGAGCAGTTCTTC. It codes for CSVASGAGIYNEQFF. The V gene is TRBV29-1, the J gene TRBJ2-1, with 7 positions matching TRBD2. The V gene's germline CDR1 is SQVTM and CDR2 ANQGSEA. This CDR3 has 15 residues. V shed 4 bases, J shed 4 bases, and the junction held 10 bases outside the gene matches.

This clonotype appeared a few times. The V call is TRBV4-3, the J call TRBJ2-1; D remains ambiguous. Germline loops: CDR1 LGHNA, CDR2 YSLEER. This CDR3 has 13 residues. V lost 0 bases, J lost 6 bases, and 6 bases lay in between. CDR3 residues: CASSQDLGNEQFF. The CDR3 nucleotides are TGCGCCAGCAGCCAAGACCTTGGCAATGAGCAGTTCTTC.

The V call is TRBV3-1, the J call TRBJ2-1; 10 positions agree with TRBD2. Germline lookup yields CDR1 LGHDT and CDR2 YNNKEL (reference sequence). With 6 bases clipped from V and 4 bases from J, the junction kept 6 bases outside the gene matches. This CDR3 has 15 residues. DNA for the CDR3: TGTGCCAGCAGGCCGGGACTAGCGCTTTACAATGAGCAGTTCTTC. This gives the protein CASRPGLALYNEQFF.

The rearrangement uses TRBV28 and TRBJ2-5, with 9 positions matching TRBD2. Germline V gives CDR1 MDHEN, CDR2 SYDVKM. With 2 bases clipped from V and 5 bases from J, the junction kept 9 bases outside the gene matches. The CDR3 sequence is 16 residues long. CDR3 protein: CASSLRRGGAFETQYF. CDR3 coding DNA: TGTGCCAGCAGTTTACGACGCGGGGGGGCCTTTGAGACCCAGTACTTC. Drawing the rest from reference TRBV28 and TRBJ2-5, the complete variable domain is DVKVTQSSRYLVKRTGEKVFLECVQDMDHENMFWYRQDPGLGLRLIYFSYDVKMKEKGDIPEGYSVSREKKERFSLILESASTNQTSMYLCASSLRRGGAFETQYFGPGTRLLVL.

This clonotype has a handful of counts. The chain employs TRBV15 and TRBJ2-1; 9 positions match TRBD2. The CDR3 loop spans 17 amino acids. V shed 0 bases and J 8 bases; nucleotides not matched to a gene: 11. Germline assignment: CDR1 LNHNV and CDR2 YYDKDF (reference sequence). The CDR3 loop reads CATSREASGAIWDEQFF. The CDR3 DNA reads as TGTGCCACCAGCAGAGAGGCTAGCGGGGCAATTTGGGATGAGCAGTTCTTC.

The chain couples TRBV30 to TRBJ2-3, with 7 bases identical to TRBD2. The CDR3 loop spans 15 amino acids. Germline V CDR1 and CDR2: GTSNPN, SVGIG (reference sequence). Trimming removed 0 bases from V and 2 bases from J; junction bases left unmatched: 5. The CDR3 coding sequence is TGTGCCTGGAGTGTGGGAGCGGGGCTCACAGATACGCAGTATTTT. This encodes CAWSVGAGLTDTQYF.

The genes are TRBV28 and TRBJ2-5; 8 positions agree with TRBD1. The CDR3 spans 13 residues. Germline CDR1 is MDHEN and CDR2 is SYDVKM. The CDR3 nucleotides are TGTGTCACAGGACAGGGCGATCTCGAGACCCAGTACTTC. Protein product: CVTGQGDLETQYF.

This clonotype was seen many times. This chain links TRBV5-6 with TRBJ2-1, with 9 positions matching TRBD2. Germline CDR1 SGHDT, CDR2 YYEEEE. The CDR3 has 13 residues. Trimming cost V 0 bases and J 10 bases; bases outside gene matches: 2. The CDR3 protein is CASSLGAGGEQFF. DNA for the CDR3: TGTGCCAGCAGCTTGGGAGCGGGAGGCGAGCAGTTCTTC. Based on the CDR3 plus reference TRBV5-6 and TRBJ2-1, the full variable domain is DAGVTQSPTHLIKTRGQQVTLRCSPKSGHDTVSWYQQALGQGPQFIFQYYEEEERQRGNFPDRFSGHQFPNYSSELNVNALLLGDSALYLCASSLGAGGEQFFGPGTRLTVL.

The chain links TRBV3-1 to TRBJ2-7; D is uncertain. Trimming removed 0 bases from V and 2 bases from J, with 11 bases in between. CDR3 length: 15 amino acids. Germline V gene sequence: CDR1 LGHDT, CDR2 YNNKEL (reference sequence). The CDR3 reads CASSQELRPPYEQYF. The CDR3 DNA follows: TGTGCCAGCAGCCAAGAACTTCGGCCCCCCTACGAGCAGTACTTC.

This clonotype has more than one count but fewer than ten. The V gene is TRBV6-2 or TRBV6-3, the J gene TRBJ2-7; 8 bases are shared with TRBD2. The CDR3 has 21 residues. Germline V gene sequence: CDR1 MNHEY, CDR2 SVGEGT. With 1 base clipped from V and 2 bases from J, the junction kept 22 bases outside the gene matches. CDR3 coding DNA: TGTGCCAGCAGTTACTTCAGGGAGGTTGAGGGCCGGACTAGCATCCCCTACGAGCAGTACTTC. Its protein is CASSYFREVEGRTSIPYEQYF.

The gene calls are TRBV6-2 or TRBV6-3 and TRBJ1-5, with D perhaps TRBD1 (6 bases). The ends were cut back, 4 bases at V and 9 bases at J, with 19 bases in the middle. This CDR3 region has 15 residues. Germline V gene data show CDR1 as MNHEY and CDR2 as SVGEGT. CDR3 DNA: TGTGCCAGCAGTTTATTTCCGAACAGGGTACGGCCCCAGCATTTT. Translating gives CASSLFPNRVRPQHF.

The chain uses TRBV9 and TRBJ2-2, with 7 bases identical to TRBD2. V gave up 4 bases and J gave up 2 bases; unmatched junction bases: 8. The CDR3 sequence is 16 residues long. The germline V gene has CDR1 SGDLS and CDR2 YYNGEE. CDR3 region: CASSSPSGDNTGELFF. CDR3 nucleotides: TGTGCCAGCAGCTCCCCTAGCGGAGATAACACCGGGGAGCTGTTTTTT.

There are many counts of this clonotype. The chain links TRBV3-1 to TRBJ2-7; D remains unclear. Germline V gene lookup returns CDR1 LGHDT and CDR2 YNNKEL (reference sequence). The germline V and J ends were trimmed by 0 bases and 3 bases, with 9 bases remaining between them. CDR3 size: 14 residues. CDR3: CASSQDVNSYEQYF. The CDR3 nucleotides read TGTGCCAGCAGCCAAGATGTCAACAGCTACGAGCAGTACTTC.

V and J are TRBV23-1 and TRBJ2-3; D is undetermined. TRBV23-1 is filed as an ORF, its function uncertain. CDR3 length: 13 amino acids. Deletions cut 6 bases from V and 1 base from J, with 8 bases between. In nucleotides, the CDR3 is TGCGCCAGCAGCTTAGACCGCACAGATACGCAGTATTTT. Translation gives CASSLDRTDTQYF.

The rearrangement uses TRBV19 and TRBJ2-1; D may be TRBD1 (6 bases). The germline gives CDR1 LNHDA, CDR2 SQIVND (reference sequence). The CDR3 is 13 amino acids. The ends were cut back, 3 bases at V and 9 bases at J, with 12 bases in the middle. This CDR3 is CASSIMGASEQFF. The DNA for the CDR3 is TGTGCCAGTAGTATCATGGGGGCCAGTGAGCAGTTCTTC.

This clonotype was observed many times. This chain connects TRBV5-1 to TRBJ1-1, with D unclear. Germline V lookup: CDR1 SGHRS, CDR2 YFSETQ. V was cut by 2 bases and J by 0 bases, with 11 bases left in between. The CDR3 spans 15 residues. The CDR3, as DNA: TGCGCCAGCAGCTTCACGGTAGGAGTGAACACTGAAGCTTTCTTT. This gives the protein CASSFTVGVNTEAFF.

The chain couples TRBV2 to TRBJ2-6; D unclear. Germline V lookup: CDR1 SNHLY, CDR2 FYNNEI. The CDR3 loop spans 14 amino acids. Between the trimmed V and J ends, which lost 4 bases and 0 bases, there was a span of 4 bases. CDR3 DNA sequence: TGTGCCAGCAGTGTTGGCTCTGGGGCCAACGTCCTGACTTTC. As protein: CASSVGSGANVLTF.

In its sample, this clonotype was seen many times. This sequence joins TRBV7-6 and TRBJ2-1; TRBD1 or TRBD2 may be the D gene (6 bases each). This CDR3 region has 18 residues. Germline V gives CDR1 SGHVS, CDR2 FNYEAQ. V was trimmed by 4 bases and J by 0 bases, leaving 19 bases between them. The CDR3 nucleotides read TGTGCCAGCAGCTCGCCCCTTTGGGGGGCAAGCTCCTACAATGAGCAGTTCTTC. This encodes CASSSPLWGASSYNEQFF.

This clonotype occurred many times. The chain recombines TRBV14 with TRBJ2-1; D not certain. The CDR3 consists of 14 residues. Germline CDR1 SGHDN, CDR2 FVKESK. V shed 4 bases and J shed 1 base, with 8 bases lying between them. The CDR3 DNA sequence: TGTGCCAGCAGCCCCGCGGAGTCCTACAATGAGCAGTTCTTC. Protein sequence: CASSPAESYNEQFF. The whole variable domain, remainder taken from reference TRBV14 and TRBJ2-1, is EAGVTQFPSHSVIEKGQTVTLRCDPISGHDNLYWYRRVMGKEIKFLLHFVKESKQDESGMPNNRFLAERTGGTYSTLKVQPAELEDSGVYFCASSPAESYNEQFFGPGTRLTVL.

V and J are TRBV3-1 and TRBJ2-1, with 8 bases fitting TRBD2. The germline V gene encodes CDR1 LGHDT and CDR2 YNNKEL (reference sequence). The length of the CDR3 is 16 residues. V shed 0 bases, J shed 2 bases, and the junction held 3 bases outside the gene matches. The CDR3 here is CASSQDPGLAYNEQFF. CDR3 nucleotide sequence: TGTGCCAGCAGCCAAGATCCGGGACTAGCCTACAATGAGCAGTTCTTC.

This clonotype was observed a few times. V gene TRBV28 combines with J gene TRBJ1-2, with no clear D. The CDR3 is 12 amino acids. Germline lookup yields CDR1 MDHEN and CDR2 SYDVKM. V lost 3 bases and J 8 bases, leaving 10 bases between the germline ends. CDR3 DNA: TGTGCCAGCAGTTTCGGGTTTTTGGGCTACACCTTC. Translation: CASSFGFLGYTF.

This sequence joins TRBV9 and TRBJ1-1, with a tentative D call TRBD1 (6 bases). The CDR3 spans 13 residues. Between the trimmed V and J ends, which lost 3 bases and 6 bases, there was a span of 12 bases. Germline CDR1 is SGDLS and CDR2 is YYNGEE. The CDR3 here is CASSGGGHPEAFF. The CDR3 DNA is TGTGCCAGCAGCGGAGGGGGTCACCCTGAAGCTTTCTTT.

This clonotype was detected only a few times. The J gene is TRBJ2-1, the V gene TRBV9; D call uncertain. The CDR3 runs to 14 residues. V lost 5 bases and J lost 1, with 10 bases in between. Germline CDR1 reads SGDLS; CDR2 reads YYNGEE. CDR3 DNA: TGTGCCAGCAGGGCACTCCGGTCCTACAATGAGCAGTTCTTC. It yields the protein CASRALRSYNEQFF.

This clonotype was recorded many times. This chain's CDR3 is CAISPTSEPTYEQYF. The CDR3 DNA follows: TGTGCCATCAGTCCTACTAGCGAACCAACCTACGAGCAGTACTTC. The chain combines TRBV10-3 with TRBJ2-7; 7 nucleotides line up with TRBD2. CDR3 length: 15 residues. V was pared by 5 bases and J by 2 bases, with 9 bases of the junction left unmatched. Germline V CDR1 and CDR2: ENHRY, SYGVKD.

This clonotype was counted once. Here the CDR3 reads CASSLSIRPLSTDTQYF. As DNA, the CDR3 is TGTGCCAGCAGTTTATCGATCAGGCCCTTAAGCACAGATACGCAGTATTTT. This chain joins TRBV27 and TRBJ2-3; D remains unclear. Trimming removed 0 bases from V and 0 bases from J, with 13 bases in between. CDR3 length equals 17 residues. Germline V gene lookup returns CDR1 MNHEY and CDR2 SMNVEV (reference sequence).

This clonotype was counted a few times. The genes are TRBV4-1 and TRBJ1-2; D remains ambiguous. The CDR3 is 12 residues long. CDR1 is MGHRA and CDR2 is YSYEKL in the germline V gene. V was clipped by 1 base and J by 4 bases, with 4 bases between them. In nucleotides, the CDR3 is TGCGCCAGCAGCCAAGGGACCTATGGCTACACCTTC. This sequence encodes CASSQGTYGYTF.